This T cell receptor (beta chain) is from a study of blood T cell repertoires in COVID-19. Method: immunoSEQ multiplex PCR; TCRdb's copy keeps in-frame clones and lacks some. The sample holds about 250,000 clones; roughly nine tenths are singletons and the top ten take around 3%. In germline, CDR1 is SGHTA, CDR2 FQGNSA. With V trimmed by 5 bases and J by 3 bases, 8 bases remained unmatched. The CDR3 consists of 15 residues. This chain uses TRBV7-2 with TRBJ2-3; 7 nucleotides agree with TRBD1. The sequenced sample was peripheral blood. The sequence came from a man aged 18-30 years with active or convalescent COVID-19. CDR3 bases: TGTGCCAGCAGCAGACAGGGCTATCTAACAGATACGCAGTATTTT. Translated, it gives CASSRQGYLTDTQYF.